This is a list of T cell receptor beta chains from one sample in a study of cytomegalovirus exposure and HLA in healthy donors. Generated by immunoSEQ multiplex PCR, the TCRdb table keeps only in-frame clones and is missing some. The sample lists tens of thousands of clones, roughly two thirds seen once, with about 16% in the top ten. Sequenced: PBMCs. The receptors were gathered from a woman aged 40 to 50 in good health and CMV-seropositive. Each CDR3 is given with its conserved first and last residue.

TRBJ1-5	TRBV6-5	CASSLGGAGNQPQHF
TRBJ2-2	TRBV2	CASTGQRTNTGELFF
TRBJ2-3	TRBV29-1	CSVDRSQGTDTQYF
TRBJ2-7	TRBV29-1	CSVDRGIPYEQYF
TRBJ1-5	TRBV7-2	CASSQARGSGQPQHF
TRBJ2-7	TRBV5-1	CASSSGQGYEQYF
TRBJ2-3	TRBV12-5	CASWGQGAGTDTQYF
TRBJ1-1	TRBV30	CAWSVPLGQWNTEAFF
TRBJ2-7	TRBV23-1	CASPVFSGRYEQYF
TRBJ2-2	TRBV6-5	CASRKGGSGELFF
TRBJ1-5	TRBV9	CASSVFGGEPQHF
TRBJ1-1	TRBV6-5	CASRAPGRGNTEAFF
TRBJ1-6	TRBV4-2	CASSQDRGMNSPLHF
TRBJ2-5	TRBV7-2	CASSPELAGATQYF
TRBJ1-4	TRBV7-2	CASSSQPLDRGYEKLFF
TRBJ2-1	TRBV7-8	CASSPGLSYNEQFF
NA	TRBV19	CASSRRDGSYEQYF
TRBJ1-5	TRBV29-1	CSDLPVQAGDQPQHF
TRBJ2-2	TRBV29-1	CSVAPGLANTGELFF
TRBJ2-1	TRBV5-8	CASSLELTYNEQFF
TRBJ1-6	TRBV9	CASSVDGQGHNSPLHF
TRBJ1-4	TRBV19	CASSKGRQGNEKLFF
TRBJ2-4	TRBV9	CASSPGQGLNIQYF
TRBJ1-2	TRBV6-1	CASSETGGQLGGYTF
TRBJ2-1	TRBV6-5	CASSYSGGRAYNEQFF
TRBJ2-2	TRBV5-1	CASSLAGSGGPSTGELFF
TRBJ2-1	TRBV7-9	CASSFYRGRINEQFF
TRBJ2-3	TRBV9	CARTGHSTDTQYF
TRBJ1-2	TRBV28	CASSERQYGYTF